This paragraph reports one T cell receptor beta chain. This clonotype occurred a few times. Which antigen it targets is not known. Per-nucleotide qualities are absent, and no much larger clonotype sits a single base away. What the treatment or condition label conveys for this sample: allogeneic hematopoietic cell transplantation with graft depleted of TCRalphabeta T cells and CD19 B cells. Transplant recipients were children who received TCRalphabeta/CD19-depleted allogeneic hematopoietic cell grafts. The receptor library was made with PCR. Sequencing relied on an Illumina HiSeq 2500. TCR library preparation used molecular barcoding, with unique molecular identifiers applied to normalize quantification of the TCRbeta repertoire. The public reads were reanalyzed by TCRdb: fastp trimming at Q25, MiXCR alignment, in-frame beta chains only. CDR3 protein duplicates are merged, each entry listing the most common genes and DNA. Within this sample are some 260,000 distinct CDR3 sequences, with 20% to 30% of them counted one time only. The top ten clones comprise about 5% of the sample.

Per the germline V gene, KGHDR is the CDR1 and SFDVKD is the CDR2. V is pared back by 0 bases and J by 7 bases, with 12 bases lying between the germline termini. The CDR3 contains 14 residues, cysteine and phenylalanine counted. Only CDR3 DNA is held: 42 bases, read in frame from base 1. This sample is part of a study of T-cell reconstitution after alpha-beta-depleted transplantation in children (dated by TCRdb to about 2016). Looking at the study overall: Using TCR repertoire profiling, the study followed T-cell immune reconstitution in a quantitative way in children after TCRalphabeta/CD19-depleted allogeneic hematopoietic cell transplantation. Results the study describes overall, beyond this receptor: In some patients, high TCRbeta diversity at day 60 was attributed to recipient T cells and intrathymic progenitors that had survived conditioning. Apparently early alphabetaT-cell count recovery about two months after transplant reportedly relied on only several hundred rapidly expanded clones derived from non-depleted graft cells. Over the following months the frequencies of hyperexpanded clones went down, and after one year T-cell counts and TCRbeta diversity were mostly credited to newly produced T cells.

The clonotype comes from a female patient younger than 10 who had a stem cell transplant for congenital amegakaryocytic thrombocytopenia, so the T cells may come from the graft donor. Sequenced material: PBMCs, mostly from graft donor cells, taken 360 days after TCRalphabeta/CD19-depleted stem cell transplant. The chain employs TRBV24-1 and TRBJ2-7; the D gene identity is not certain. CDR3 reads: CATSDLRVLTEQYF. The nucleotides are TGTGCCACCAGTGATTTGCGGGTCCTAACGGAGCAGTACTTC.